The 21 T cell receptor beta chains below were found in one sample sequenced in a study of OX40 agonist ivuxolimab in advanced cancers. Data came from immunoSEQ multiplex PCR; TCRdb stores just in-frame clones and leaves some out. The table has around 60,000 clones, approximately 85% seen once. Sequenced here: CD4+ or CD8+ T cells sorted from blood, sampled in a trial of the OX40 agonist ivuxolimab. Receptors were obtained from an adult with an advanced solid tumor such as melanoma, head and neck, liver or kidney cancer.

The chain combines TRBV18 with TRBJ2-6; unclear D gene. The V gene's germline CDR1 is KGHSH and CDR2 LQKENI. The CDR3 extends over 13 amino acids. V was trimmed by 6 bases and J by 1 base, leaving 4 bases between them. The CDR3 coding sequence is TGTGCCAGCTCCCTATCTGGGGCCAACGTCCTGACTTTC. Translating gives CASSLSGANVLTF. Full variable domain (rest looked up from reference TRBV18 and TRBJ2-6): NAGVMQNPRHLVRRRGQEARLRCSPMKGHSHVYWYRQLPEEGLKFMVYLQKENIIDESGMPKERFSAEFPKEGPSILRIQQVVRGDSAAYFCASSLSGANVLTFGAGSRLTVL.

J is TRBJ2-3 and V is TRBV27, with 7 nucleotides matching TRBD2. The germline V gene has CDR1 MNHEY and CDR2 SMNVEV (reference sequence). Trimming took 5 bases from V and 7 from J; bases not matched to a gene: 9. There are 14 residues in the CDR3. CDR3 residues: CASSSGTPSNTQYF. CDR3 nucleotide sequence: TGTGCCAGCAGTAGCGGGACCCCTTCAAATACGCAGTATTTT.

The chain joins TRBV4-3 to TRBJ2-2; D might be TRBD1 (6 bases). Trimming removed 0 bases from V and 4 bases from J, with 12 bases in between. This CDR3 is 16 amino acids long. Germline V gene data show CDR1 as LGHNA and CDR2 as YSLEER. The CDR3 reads CASSQDGGPGTGELFF. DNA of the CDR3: TGCGCCAGCAGCCAAGATGGGGGCCCTGGCACCGGGGAGCTGTTTTTT.

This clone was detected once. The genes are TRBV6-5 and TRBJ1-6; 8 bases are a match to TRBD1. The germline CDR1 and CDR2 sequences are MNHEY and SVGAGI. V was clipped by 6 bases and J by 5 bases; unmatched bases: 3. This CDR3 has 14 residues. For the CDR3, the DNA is TGTGCCAGCAGGCTGACAGGGGATAATTCACCCCTCCACTTT. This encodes CASRLTGDNSPLHF.

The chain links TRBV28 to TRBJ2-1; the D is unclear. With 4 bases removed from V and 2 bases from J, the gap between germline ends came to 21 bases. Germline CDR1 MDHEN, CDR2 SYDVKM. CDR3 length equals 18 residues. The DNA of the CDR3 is TGTGCCAGCAGTTCCCCAAACCCTGGACCAGCTACCTACAATGAGCAGTTCTTC. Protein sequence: CASSSPNPGPATYNEQFF.

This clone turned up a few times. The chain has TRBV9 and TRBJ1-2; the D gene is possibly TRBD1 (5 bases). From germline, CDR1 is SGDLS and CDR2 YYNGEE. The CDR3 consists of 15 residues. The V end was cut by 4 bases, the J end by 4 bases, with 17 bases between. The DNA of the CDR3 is TGTGCCAGCAGCCGTGCCCCAGGGTCGGGCTATGGCTACACCTTC. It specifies CASSRAPGSGYGYTF.

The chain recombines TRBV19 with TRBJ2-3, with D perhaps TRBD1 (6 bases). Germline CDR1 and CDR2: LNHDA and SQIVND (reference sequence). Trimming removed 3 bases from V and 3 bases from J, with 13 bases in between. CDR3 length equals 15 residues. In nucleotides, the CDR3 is TGTGCCAGTAGTATGGGGGCTTTGAGGACAGATACGCAGTATTTT. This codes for CASSMGALRTDTQYF.

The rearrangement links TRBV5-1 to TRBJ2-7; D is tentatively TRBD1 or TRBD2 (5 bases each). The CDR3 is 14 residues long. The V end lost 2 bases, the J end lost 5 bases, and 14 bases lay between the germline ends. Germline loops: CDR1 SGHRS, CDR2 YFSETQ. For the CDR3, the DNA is TGCGCCAGCAGCTTAGGGGACCGTCAAAACGAGCAGTACTTC. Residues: CASSLGDRQNEQYF.

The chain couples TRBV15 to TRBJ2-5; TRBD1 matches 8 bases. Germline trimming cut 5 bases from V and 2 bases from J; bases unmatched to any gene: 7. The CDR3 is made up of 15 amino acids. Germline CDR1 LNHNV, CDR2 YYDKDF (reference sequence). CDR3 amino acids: CATSRGTGNQETQYF. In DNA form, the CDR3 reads TGTGCCACCAGCCGCGGGACAGGCAATCAAGAGACCCAGTACTTC.

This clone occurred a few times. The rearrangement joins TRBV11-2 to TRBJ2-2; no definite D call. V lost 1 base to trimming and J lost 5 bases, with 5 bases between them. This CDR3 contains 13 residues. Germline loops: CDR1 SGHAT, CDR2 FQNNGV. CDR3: CASSLGSTGELFF. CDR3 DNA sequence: TGTGCCAGCAGCTTAGGGTCTACCGGGGAGCTGTTTTTT.

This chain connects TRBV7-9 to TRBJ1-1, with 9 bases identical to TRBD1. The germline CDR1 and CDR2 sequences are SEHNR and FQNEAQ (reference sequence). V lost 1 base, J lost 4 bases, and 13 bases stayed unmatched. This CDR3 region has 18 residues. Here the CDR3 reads CASSLVGQGTSSSTEAFF. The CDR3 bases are TGTGCCAGCAGCTTAGTAGGACAGGGGACATCCTCATCCACTGAAGCTTTCTTT.

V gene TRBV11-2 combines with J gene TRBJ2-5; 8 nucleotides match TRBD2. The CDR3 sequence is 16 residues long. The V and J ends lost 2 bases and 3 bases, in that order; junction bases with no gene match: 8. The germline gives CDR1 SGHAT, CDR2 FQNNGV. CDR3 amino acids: CASSLTSGFTKETQYF. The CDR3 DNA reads TGTGCCAGCAGCTTAACTAGCGGCTTTACTAAAGAGACCCAGTACTTC.

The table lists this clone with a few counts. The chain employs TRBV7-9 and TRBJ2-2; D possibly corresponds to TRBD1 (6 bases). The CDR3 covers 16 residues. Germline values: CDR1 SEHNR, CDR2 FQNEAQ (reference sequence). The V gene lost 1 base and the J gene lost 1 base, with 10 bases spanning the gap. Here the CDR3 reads CASSLVGRGNTGELFF. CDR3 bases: TGTGCCAGCAGCTTAGTAGGCAGGGGGAACACCGGGGAGCTGTTTTTT.

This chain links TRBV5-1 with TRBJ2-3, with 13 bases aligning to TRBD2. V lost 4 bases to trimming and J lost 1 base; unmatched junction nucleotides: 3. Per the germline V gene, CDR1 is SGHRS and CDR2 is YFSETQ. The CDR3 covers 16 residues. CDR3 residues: CASSQGTSGGTDTQYF. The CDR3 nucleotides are TGCGCCAGCAGCCAGGGGACTAGCGGGGGCACAGATACGCAGTATTTT.

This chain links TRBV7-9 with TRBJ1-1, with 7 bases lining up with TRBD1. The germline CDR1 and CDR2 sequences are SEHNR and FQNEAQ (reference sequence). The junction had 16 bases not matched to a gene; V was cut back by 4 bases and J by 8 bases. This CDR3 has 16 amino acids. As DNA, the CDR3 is TGTGCCAGCAGCTCGCCGGGACAGCCCGGTTATGGGGAAGCTTTCTTT. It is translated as CASSSPGQPGYGEAFF.

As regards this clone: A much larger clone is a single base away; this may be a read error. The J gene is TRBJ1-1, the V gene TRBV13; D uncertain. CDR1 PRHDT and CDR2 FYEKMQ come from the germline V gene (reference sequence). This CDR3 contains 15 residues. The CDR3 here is CAGSLRAFGNTEAFF. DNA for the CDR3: TGTGCCGGCAGCCTACGGGCTTTCGGGAACACTGAAGCTTTCTTT.

DNA of the CDR3: TGTGCCAGCAGCGGGTATGGATTACAAGAGACCCAGTACTTC. Amino acids: CASSGYGLQETQYF. The chain links TRBV7-6 to TRBJ2-5; no reliable D call. V lost 5 bases and J 2 bases, leaving 12 bases between the germline ends. Germline values: CDR1 SGHVS, CDR2 FNYEAQ. The CDR3 has 14 residues.

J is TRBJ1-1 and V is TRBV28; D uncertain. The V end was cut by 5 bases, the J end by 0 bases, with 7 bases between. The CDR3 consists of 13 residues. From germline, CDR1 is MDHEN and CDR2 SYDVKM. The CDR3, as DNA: TGTGCCAGCAGTAATAGATTGAACACTGAAGCTTTCTTT. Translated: CASSNRLNTEAFF.

The CDR3 loop is CASSRGLEGAYEQYF. CDR3 nucleotide sequence: TGCGCCAGCAGCCGAGGACTAGAAGGCGCCTACGAGCAGTACTTC. V is TRBV4-1 and J is TRBJ2-7; the match to TRBD2 covers 7 bases. Germline trimming cut 4 bases from V and 2 bases from J; bases unmatched to any gene: 8. CDR1 is MGHRA, CDR2 YSYEKL, per germline. This CDR3 spans 15 amino acids.

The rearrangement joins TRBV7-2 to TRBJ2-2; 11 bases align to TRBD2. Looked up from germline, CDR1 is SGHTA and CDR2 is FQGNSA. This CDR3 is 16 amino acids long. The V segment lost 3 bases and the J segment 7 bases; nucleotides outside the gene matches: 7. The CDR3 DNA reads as TGTGCCAGCAGCTTTTTAGCGGGGGGGCGAAGCGGGGAGCTGTTTTTT. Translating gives CASSFLAGGRSGELFF.

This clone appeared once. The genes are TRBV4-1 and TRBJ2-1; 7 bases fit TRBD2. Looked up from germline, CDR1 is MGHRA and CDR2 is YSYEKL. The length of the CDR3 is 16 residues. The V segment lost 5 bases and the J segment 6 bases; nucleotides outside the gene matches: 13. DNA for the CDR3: TGCGCCAGCAGCTCAAGGGCTACAACGGGGGGCAATGAGCAGTTCTTC. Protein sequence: CASSSRATTGGNEQFF.